This is a list of T cell receptor beta chains from one sample in a study of blood T cell repertoires in COVID-19. Sequenced by immunoSEQ multiplex PCR; TCRdb stores in-frame clones only, minus some. The sample carries around 160,000 clones, 75% to 85% recorded once. Specimen: PBMCs or T cells enriched from blood (not recorded which). These TCRs come from a man aged 35 to 55 who had recovered from COVID-19. Each CDR3 is given with its conserved first and last residue. Not every row has a clone size; where given, it reads once, few, many or a size class.

V: TRBV10-3; J: TRBJ2-7; size: once; CDR3: CAISLTSGGEQYF
V: TRBV4-1; J: TRBJ2-7; size: .; CDR3: CASSGTGTNSYEQYF
V: TRBV30; J: TRBJ1-2; size: .; CDR3: CAWSDTSSGYTF
V: TRBV10-2; J: TRBJ2-1; size: .; CDR3: CASSESVGTEQFF
V: TRBV18; J: TRBJ2-1; size: .; CDR3: CASSPAPGQGNYNEQFF
V: TRBV7-3; J: TRBJ2-2; size: .; CDR3: CASSLSPPLAGVFSTGELFF
V: TRBV29-1; J: TRBJ1-1; size: .; CDR3: CSVDARGSGTEAFF
V: TRBV11-1; J: TRBJ2-7; size: once; CDR3: CASSAYRGMRKNEQYF
V: TRBV27; J: TRBJ1-6; size: few; CDR3: CATAPQGARGIDYNSPLHF
V: TRBV7-3; J: TRBJ2-2; size: .; CDR3: CASSPSPGQPLRGELFF
V: TRBV11-2; J: TRBJ1-1; size: .; CDR3: CASSPATGANTEAFF
V: TRBV6-1; J: TRBJ2-3; size: .; CDR3: CASSEVRSLGTDTQYF
V: TRBV4-2; J: TRBJ1-5; size: .; CDR3: CASSQEGGAHQPQHF
V: TRBV18; J: TRBJ2-3; size: .; CDR3: CASSPTAGVVLDTQYF
V: TRBV18; J: TRBJ2-3; size: .; CDR3: CASSRDQLGTGDDHTQYF
V: TRBV7-2; J: TRBJ1-5; size: .; CDR3: CASSLGGQGGWPQHF
V: TRBV5-1; J: TRBJ1-6; size: .; CDR3: CASSPGQPYSPLHF
V: TRBV30; J: TRBJ1-2; size: .; CDR3: CAWSFLYGYTF
V: TRBV6-5; J: TRBJ1-1; size: .; CDR3: CASSYTQGRTEAFF
V: TRBV1; J: TRBJ2-7; size: .; CDR3: CTSSQAELPSGGSYEQYF
V: TRBV2; J: TRBJ1-2; size: .; CDR3: CANHRGGDGYTF